This T cell receptor beta chain was found in a study of T cell clonotyping in hematopoietic cell transplantation. Described time point: recipient sample about 28 days before transplant, after cytoreduction. This CDR3 is built from 14 residues. Trimming left V 9 bases short and J 0 bases short, with 14 bases between. Germline assignment: CDR1 LNHDA and CDR2 SQIVND (reference sequence). Study findings and constraints: Pathologically expanded recipient clonotypes increased progressively from day 30 to day 180 as diversity fell.

Assay: immunoSEQ multiplex PCR; the TCRdb copy retains only in-frame clones and omits some. The sample consists of roughly 44,000 clones, less than 85% of them appearing once. Details on this clone: Its specificity is not known.

The clonotype comes from a man in his sixties with acute myeloid leukemia. Some clones in this sample may be carry-over from other donors' samples. The starting material was peripheral blood mononuclear cells, obtained before stem cell transplant. The chain is built from TRBV19 and TRBJ1-2, with D maybe TRBD1 (5 bases). The CDR3 here is CASTTQGTNYGYTF. The DNA for the CDR3 is TGTGCCAGCACAACTCAGGGAACTAACTATGGCTACACCTTC. Full variable domain (remainder filled in from reference TRBV19 and TRBJ1-2): DGGITQSPKYLFRKEGQNVTLSCEQNLNHDAMYWYRQDPGQGLRLIYYSQIVNDFQKGDIAEGYSVSREKKESFPLTVTSAQKNPTAFYLCASTTQGTNYGYTFGSGTRLTVV.